This T cell receptor beta chain was obtained from a study of T cell clonotyping in hematopoietic cell transplantation. The study, taken as a whole, reports: Without cell sorting, CD4 versus CD8 contributions remain unresolved. Few recipient clonotypes overlapped donors; over 97% were de novo at given depth. After transplant, recipient diversity fell while pathologically expanded clonotypes grew through day 180. Higher Inverse Simpson Index values in graft donor and pretransplant recipient predicted broader posttransplant TCR diversity.

On this clone itself: The antigen remains undetermined.

The repertoire was sequenced with immunoSEQ multiplex PCR; TCRdb's copy has only in-frame clones and lacks some. Of about 19,000 clones in the sample, roughly 80% were seen once. Germline loops: CDR1 MNHNS, CDR2 SASEGT. The CDR3 consists of 14 residues. With 6 bases clipped from V and 6 bases from J, the junction kept 6 bases outside the gene matches. Source material: peripheral blood mononuclear cells. The genes are TRBV6-1 and TRBJ1-2; 11 positions agree with TRBD1. The clonotype was recovered from a man in his fifties or sixties in good health. Some clones in this sample may be carry-over from other donors' samples. CDR3 protein: CASRLGQGVDGYTF. The CDR3 DNA reads TGTGCCAGCAGGTTGGGACAGGGGGTGGATGGCTACACCTTC.